The clone carrying this T cell receptor (beta chain) turned up a few times. Its antigen is unknown. The data were obtained in a study of CD8 T cells in ankylosing spondylitis. Overall study results and limits: Several of the motif variants were reported before in synovial fluid and blood from reactive arthritis. What seemed typical of ankylosing spondylitis blood was a TCR beta motif built from under 10 highly homologous variants.

Using its own MiXCR run on the 5' RACE reads, TCRdb lists one record per CDR3 protein. The data contain roughly 440,000 distinct CDR3 sequences, more than 15% of them singletons. Sequencing was carried out using blood, either unsorted or a sorted T cell fraction (not recorded which). This clonotype was sampled from a male donor with ankylosing spondylitis.

The CDR3 region has the DNA TGCGCCAGCAGTGAGATTGGGACAGGGGATGAAAAACTGTTTTTT. This gives the protein CASSEIGTGDEKLFF. This rearrangement joins TRBV10-2 to TRBJ1-4; 10 bases match TRBD1. This CDR3 has 15 amino acids. Germline V gene lookup returns CDR1 WSHSY and CDR2 SAAADI. Losses at the gene ends were 2 bases for V and 6 bases for J; bases not matched to a gene: 3.